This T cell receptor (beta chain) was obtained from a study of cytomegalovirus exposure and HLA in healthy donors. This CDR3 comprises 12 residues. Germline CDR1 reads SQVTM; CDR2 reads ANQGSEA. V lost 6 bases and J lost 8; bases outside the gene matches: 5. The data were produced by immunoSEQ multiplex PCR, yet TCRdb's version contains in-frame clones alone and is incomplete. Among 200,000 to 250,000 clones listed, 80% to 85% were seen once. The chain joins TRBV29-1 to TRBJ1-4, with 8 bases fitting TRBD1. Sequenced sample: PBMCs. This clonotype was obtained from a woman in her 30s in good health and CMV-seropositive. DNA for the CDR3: TGCAGCGTCGGACAGGGTGGCGAAAAACTGTTTTTT. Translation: CSVGQGGEKLFF.